This paragraph reports one T cell receptor (beta chain). Authors' data handling: Nucleated cell counts were estimated from reference gene primer amplification. Assay used: immunoSEQ multiplex PCR; TCRdb lists only in-frame clones, some missing. The DNA gave D and trimming, while V, J and clone size come from that table. The repertoire holds about 200,000 clones, with 85% to 90% as singletons. The CDR3 consists of 13 residues. Germline assignment: CDR1 GTSNPN and CDR2 SVGIG (reference sequence). Deletions cut 3 bases from V and 0 bases from J, with 7 bases between. The entry originates in a study of blood T cell repertoires in COVID-19. Overall study context: Spain, Italy and the United States supplied samples that represented acute and convalescent COVID-19. PBMCs, B-cell-depleted T cells, or T cells provided the cDNA or gDNA that made up the material.

This sequence was found in a man aged 18-30 years with active or convalescent COVID-19. Sequencing was performed on peripheral blood. The rearrangement uses TRBV30 and TRBJ2-3; no firm D call. CDR3 DNA sequence: TGTGCCTGGAGAACCAGAAGCACAGATACGCAGTATTTT. As protein: CAWRTRSTDTQYF.